This T cell receptor beta chain was obtained from a study of neoadjuvant anti-PD-1 for oral cavity cancer. Overall study: Non-progressing patients received a fourth nivolumab dose near day 43, then surgery on days 50-56.

These oral cavity squamous cell carcinomas were HPV-negative and locally advanced. Blood cells were analyzed directly, without culture or expansion. Germline V CDR1 and CDR2: GTSNPN, SVGIG (reference sequence). The CDR3 length is 12 residues. The V end lost 4 bases, the J end lost 5 bases, and 6 bases lay between the germline ends. Generated by immunoSEQ multiplex PCR, the TCRdb table keeps only in-frame clones and is missing some. The table records over 10,000 clones, around two thirds of them present only once. This clone has only one observation. The chain uses TRBV30 and TRBJ2-6; D not resolved. The source is a person between 35 and 79 years old with oral cavity squamous cell carcinoma. The specimen was PBMCs, collected before nivolumab (anti-PD-1) treatment. CDR3 residues: CAWKEWANVLTF. CDR3 DNA sequence: TGTGCCTGGAAAGAGTGGGCCAACGTCCTGACTTTC. Looking up the rest from reference TRBV30 and TRBJ2-6 gives the full variable domain: SQTIHQWPATLVQPVGSPLSLECTVEGTSNPNLYWYRQAAGRGLQLLFYSVGIGQISSEVPQNLSASRPQDRQFILSSKKLLLSDSGFYLCAWKEWANVLTFGAGSRLTVL.